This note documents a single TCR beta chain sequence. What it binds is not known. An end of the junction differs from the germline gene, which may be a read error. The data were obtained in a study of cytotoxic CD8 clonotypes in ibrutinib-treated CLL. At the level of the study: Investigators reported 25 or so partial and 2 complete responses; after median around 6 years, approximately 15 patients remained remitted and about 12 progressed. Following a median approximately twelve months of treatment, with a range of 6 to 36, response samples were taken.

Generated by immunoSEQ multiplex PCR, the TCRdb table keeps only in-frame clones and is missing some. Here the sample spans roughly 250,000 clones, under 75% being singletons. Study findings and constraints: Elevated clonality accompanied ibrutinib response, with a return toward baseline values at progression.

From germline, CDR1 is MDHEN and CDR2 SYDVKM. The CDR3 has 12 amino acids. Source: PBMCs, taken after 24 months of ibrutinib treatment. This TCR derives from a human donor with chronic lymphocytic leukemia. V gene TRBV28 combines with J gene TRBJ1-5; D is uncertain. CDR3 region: CASNLLHQPQHF. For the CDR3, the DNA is TGTGCCAGCAATTTACTTCATCAGCCCCAGCATTTT.